The next 8 T cell receptor beta chains were all read from a single sample in a study of blood T cell repertoires in COVID-19. Sequencing used immunoSEQ multiplex PCR; TCRdb keeps in-frame clones, though not all of them. The profile covers 250,000 to 350,000 clones, with about four fifths appearing a single time and more than 1.1% taken by the ten largest. The sample consisted of peripheral blood. Receptors originate from a human donor with COVID-19, enrolled during active disease. The donor label of this sample is uncertain.

This sequence joins TRBV28 and TRBJ2-7, with D perhaps TRBD2 (5 bases). The V gene lost 10 bases and the J gene lost 6 bases, with 25 bases spanning the gap. The CDR3 is 15 amino acids. Per the germline V gene, CDR1 is MDHEN and CDR2 is SYDVKM. The CDR3 protein is CAIVDRREGVSEQYF. The CDR3 bases are TGTGCCATAGTAGACCGACGGGAAGGAGTGAGCGAGCAGTACTTC.

The V gene is TRBV7-2, the J gene TRBJ2-1, with D possibly TRBD2 on 5 matching bases. Germline V gene sequence: CDR1 SGHTA, CDR2 FQGNSA. V was pared by 6 bases and J by 3 bases, with 15 bases between. This CDR3 has 15 residues. This chain's CDR3 is CASSNSRVDYNEQFF. In DNA form, the CDR3 reads TGTGCCAGCAGTAACTCGCGGGTTGACTACAATGAGCAGTTCTTC.

This clone was found a few times. This chain links TRBV18 with TRBJ2-3; no clear D gene. CDR3 length: 13 residues. CDR1 KGHSH and CDR2 LQKENI come from the germline V gene. The V end lost 2 bases, the J end lost 0 bases, and 3 bases lay between the germline ends. The CDR3 is CASSPTSTDTQYF. The CDR3 DNA follows: TGTGCCAGCTCACCAACTAGCACAGATACGCAGTATTTT.

The V gene is TRBV24-1, the J gene TRBJ1-2; D may be TRBD1 (6 bases). This CDR3 contains 16 residues. Looked up from germline, CDR1 is KGHDR and CDR2 is SFDVKD. Trimming cost V 1 base and J 5 bases, with 16 bases left between them. The CDR3 spells CATSDFVGGSQYGYTF. The CDR3, as DNA: TGTGCCACCAGTGATTTTGTAGGGGGATCCCAATATGGCTACACCTTC.

The chain uses TRBV5-1 and TRBJ2-5; TRBD2 matches at 9 bases. Trimming cost V 0 bases and J 5 bases; bases outside gene matches: 8. This CDR3 comprises 16 residues. Germline V gene data show CDR1 as SGHRS and CDR2 as YFSETQ. CDR3 sequence: CASSLAGAGGGETQYF. The DNA for the CDR3 is TGCGCCAGCAGCTTGGCCGGTGCGGGAGGGGGCGAGACCCAGTACTTC.

The chain combines TRBV1 with TRBJ1-3. TRBV1 is recorded as a pseudogene. The CDR3 spans 15 residues. CDR3 coding DNA: TGCACCCTCCTAAGCGGGGGGGCAGATGGAAACACCATATATTTT. Protein sequence: CTLLSGGADGNTIYF.

The V and J genes are TRBV20-1 and TRBJ2-7; 8 positions match TRBD2. This CDR3 region has 12 residues. The V segment lost 3 bases and the J segment 3 bases; nucleotides outside the gene matches: 1. Germline-derived CDR1 and CDR2 are DFQATT and SNEGSKA (reference sequence). CDR3: CSASRGGYEQYF. CDR3 nucleotide sequence: TGCAGTGCTAGTCGGGGGGGCTACGAGCAGTACTTC.

This chain connects TRBV18 to TRBJ2-1, with 8 nucleotides matching TRBD2. This CDR3 has 15 amino acids. Germline trimming cut 4 bases from V and 7 bases from J; bases unmatched to any gene: 9. CDR1 is KGHSH, CDR2 LQKENI, per germline. The CDR3 loop reads CASSQQDSGANEQFF. The CDR3 DNA reads TGTGCCAGCTCACAGCAAGATAGCGGGGCAAATGAGCAGTTCTTC.